A selection of T cell receptor beta chains follows, all from one sample in a study of beta chain features in type 1 diabetes. TCRdb's table, derived via immunoSEQ multiplex PCR, lists solely in-frame clones and lacks some. This repertoire shows approximately 90,000 clones, 25% to 35% found once; its top ten account for about 0.5%. Sequencing input: stem cell memory CD4+ T cells from blood. These receptors were obtained from a woman under 30 in good health. Each CDR3 is given with its conserved first and last residue. Fields, in order: V gene, J gene, D gene, clone size, CDR3 DNA, CDR3 protein. The D gene is left open where the match is weak. Size is stated for part of the rows, as once, few or many counts, or as a class when the clone is expanded.

V: TRBV6-5
J: TRBJ2-3
D: -
size: few
DNA: TGTGCCAGCAGTTACATCTCCACAGATACGCAGTATTTT
CDR3: CASSYISTDTQYF

V: TRBV7-6
J: TRBJ2-5
D: TRBD1
size: -
DNA: TGTGCCAGCAGCTTCAACAGGGGGCTGGAGACCCAGTACTTC
CDR3: CASSFNRGLETQYF

V: TRBV13
J: TRBJ2-2
D: TRBD1
size: few
DNA: TGTGCCAGCAGCTTAGACAGGGGGAGGTTCGCCGGGGAGCTGTTTTTT
CDR3: CASSLDRGRFAGELFF

V: TRBV10-3
J: TRBJ1-1
D: TRBD1
size: few
DNA: TGTGCCATCAGGACGGACAGGGGTAACACTGAAGCTTTCTTT
CDR3: CAIRTDRGNTEAFF

V: TRBV6-1
J: TRBJ2-1
D: -
size: -
DNA: TGTGCCAGCAGCCTCAGTCGTAATGAGCAGTTCTTC
CDR3: CASSLSRNEQFF

V: TRBV19
J: TRBJ2-1
D: TRBD2
size: -
DNA: TGTGCCAGTAGTCCTAGCGGGAGGCCTGTAGATGAGCAGTTCTTC
CDR3: CASSPSGRPVDEQFF

V: TRBV18
J: TRBJ1-1
D: -
size: few
DNA: TGTGCCAGCTCACCACGACCAGGGCAGGAGGGGACTGAAGCTTTCTTT
CDR3: CASSPRPGQEGTEAFF

V: TRBV11-3
J: TRBJ2-1
D: TRBD2
size: once
DNA: TGTGCCAGCAGCTTACTTCTAGCGGGAGGGTCCTACAATGAGCAGTTCTTC
CDR3: CASSLLLAGGSYNEQFF

V: TRBV7-2
J: TRBJ1-3
D: TRBD1
size: -
DNA: TGTGCCAGCAGCTCCCGGGACAGGGGAAACACCATATATTTT
CDR3: CASSSRDRGNTIYF

V: TRBV14
J: TRBJ1-4
D: -
size: -
DNA: TGTGCCAGCAGCCTAAACTACGGGACTAATGAAAAACTGTTTTTT
CDR3: CASSLNYGTNEKLFF